This T cell receptor (beta chain) was found in a study of blood T cell repertoires in COVID-19. Some clones are missing from TCRdb's copy, which holds only in-frame ones; the method was immunoSEQ multiplex PCR. The sample holds roughly 10,000 clones, 80% to 90% seen once. J gave up 0 bases and V 5 bases, and 2 bases lay outside the gene matches. CDR3 length: 15 residues. CDR1 is SNHLY and CDR2 is FYNNEI in the germline V gene. The source material was peripheral blood. This receptor was obtained from a human donor in a cohort sampled during active COVID-19. The genes are TRBV2 and TRBJ2-3, with 10 bases identical to TRBD2. The CDR3: CASSKRGGSTDTQYF. The CDR3 DNA reads as TGTGCCAGCAGTAAGCGGGGGGGAAGCACAGATACGCAGTATTTT.